Reported below is one T cell receptor beta chain. Its antigen is unknown. An overlapping HIV-1 Gag peptide pool stimulated these cells at approximately 0.91 ug/peptide/mL. CD40L/CD69 double-negative CD45RO-high memory CD4+ T cells were collected. The CDR3 covers 16 residues. Trimming removed 6 bases from V and 2 bases from J; junction bases left unmatched: 10. In germline, CDR1 is SNHLY, CDR2 FYNNEI. The immunoSEQ assay was version 4, run in survey mode. The table came from immunoSEQ multiplex PCR; TCRdb's copy has only in-frame clones and leaves some out. The table lists 25,000 to 40,000 clones, around four fifths of them singletons. This sample was taken from a study of persistence of HIV-infected CD4 T cells.

This specimen was CD4+ T cells sorted from PBMCs after approximately 19-hour stimulation, taken from a patient who received antiretroviral therapy. The V gene is TRBV2, the J gene TRBJ2-1; 7 bases align to TRBD1. The receptor was isolated from an adult woman with HIV who was CMV-seropositive. The CDR3 region has the DNA TGTGCCAGCAGCGAGGGGGCAGACTATACCTACAATGAGCAGTTCTTC. As protein: CASSEGADYTYNEQFF.